The clone carrying this T cell receptor beta chain has a count of ten or more. These data belong to a study of Graves' ophthalmopathy and Graves' hyperthyroidism. A follow-up of 18 months without ophthalmopathy meant that hyperthyroidism was stable. Certain patients, namely those with other autoimmune diseases, uncontrolled infections, pregnancy or lactation, were excluded. The TCR beta CDR3 regions underwent amplification from RNA transcripts. A first-round RT-PCR used HTBI primers, followed by a second-round multiplex PCR. TCRdb analysed the multiplex PCR reads with MiXCR anew, one entry per CDR3 protein. This table holds about 39,000 distinct CDR3 sequences, approximately 53% found once. CDR3 length: 14 residues. The junction had 2 bases not matched to a gene; V was cut back by 4 bases and J by 3 bases. Germline V gene data show CDR1 as MNHNY and CDR2 as SVGAGI (reference sequence).

The sample taken for sequencing was peripheral blood. V and J are TRBV6-6 and TRBJ1-5; the match to TRBD1 covers 8 bases. The sequence came from an adult woman with stable Graves' hyperthyroidism. The CDR3 DNA follows: TGTGCCAGCAGTTGGACAGGGACCAATCAGCCCCAGCATTTT. Translation: CASSWTGTNQPQHF.